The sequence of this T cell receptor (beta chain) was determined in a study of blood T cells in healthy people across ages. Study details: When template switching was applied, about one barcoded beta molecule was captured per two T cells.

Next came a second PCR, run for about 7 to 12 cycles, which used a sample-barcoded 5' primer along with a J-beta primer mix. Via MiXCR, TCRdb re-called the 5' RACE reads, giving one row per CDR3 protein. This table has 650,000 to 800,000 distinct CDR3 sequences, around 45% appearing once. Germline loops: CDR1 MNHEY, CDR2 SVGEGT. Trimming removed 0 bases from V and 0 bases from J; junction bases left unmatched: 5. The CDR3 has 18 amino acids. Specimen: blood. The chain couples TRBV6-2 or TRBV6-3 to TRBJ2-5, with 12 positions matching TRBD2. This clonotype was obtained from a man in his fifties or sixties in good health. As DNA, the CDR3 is TGTGCCAGCAGTTACTCCACTAGCGGGGGGCAGTACCAAGAGACCCAGTACTTC. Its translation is CASSYSTSGGQYQETQYF.